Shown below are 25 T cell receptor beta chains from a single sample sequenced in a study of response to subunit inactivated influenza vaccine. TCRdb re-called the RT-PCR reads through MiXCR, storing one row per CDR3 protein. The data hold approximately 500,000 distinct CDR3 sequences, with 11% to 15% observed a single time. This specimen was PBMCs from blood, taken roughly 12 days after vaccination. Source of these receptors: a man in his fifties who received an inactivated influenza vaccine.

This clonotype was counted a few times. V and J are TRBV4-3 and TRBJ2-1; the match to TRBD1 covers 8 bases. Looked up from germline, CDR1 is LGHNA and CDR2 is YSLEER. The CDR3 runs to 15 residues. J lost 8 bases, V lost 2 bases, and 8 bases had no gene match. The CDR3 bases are TGCGCCAGCAGCCAACCGGGACAGGCAATCGATGAGCAGTTCTTC. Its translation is CASSQPGQAIDEQFF.

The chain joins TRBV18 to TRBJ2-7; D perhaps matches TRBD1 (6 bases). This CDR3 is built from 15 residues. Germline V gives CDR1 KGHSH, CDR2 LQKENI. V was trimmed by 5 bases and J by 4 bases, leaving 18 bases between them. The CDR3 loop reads CASSGQTASRYEQYF. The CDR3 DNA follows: TGTGCCAGCTCAGGACAGACAGCCTCTAGGTACGAGCAGTACTTC. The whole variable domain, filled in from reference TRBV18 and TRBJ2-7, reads NAGVMQNPRHLVRRRGQEARLRCSPMKGHSHVYWYRQLPEEGLKFMVYLQKENIIDESGMPKERFSAEFPKEGPSILRIQQVVRGDSAAYFCASSGQTASRYEQYFGPGTRLTVT.

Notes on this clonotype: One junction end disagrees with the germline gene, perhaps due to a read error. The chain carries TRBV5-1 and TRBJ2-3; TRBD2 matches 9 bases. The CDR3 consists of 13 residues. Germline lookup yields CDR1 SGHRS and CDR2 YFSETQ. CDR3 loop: CASSGTSKDTQYF. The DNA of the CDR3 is TGCGCCAGCTCCGGGACTAGCAAAGATACGCAGTATTTT.

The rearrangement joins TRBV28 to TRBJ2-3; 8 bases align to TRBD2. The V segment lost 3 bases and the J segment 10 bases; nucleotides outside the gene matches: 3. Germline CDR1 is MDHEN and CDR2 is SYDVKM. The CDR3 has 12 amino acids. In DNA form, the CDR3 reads TGTGCCAGCAGTTTCCGACTAGCGCCGCAGTATTTT. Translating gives CASSFRLAPQYF.

CDR3 residues: CASRQGLTEQFF. The DNA of the CDR3 is TGTGCCAGTAGACAGGGTTTGACTGAGCAGTTCTTC. The J gene is TRBJ2-1, the V gene TRBV12-3 or TRBV12-4, with TRBD1 identical over 7 bases. The CDR3 covers 12 residues. Trimming took 9 bases from V and 9 from J; bases not matched to a gene: 8.

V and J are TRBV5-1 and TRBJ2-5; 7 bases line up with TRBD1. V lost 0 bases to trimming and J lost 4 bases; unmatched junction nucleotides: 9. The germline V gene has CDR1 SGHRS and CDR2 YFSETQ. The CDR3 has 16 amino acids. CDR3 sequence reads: CASSLAPRGSGETQYF. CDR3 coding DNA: TGCGCCAGCAGCTTGGCCCCCAGGGGGTCAGGAGAGACCCAGTACTTC.

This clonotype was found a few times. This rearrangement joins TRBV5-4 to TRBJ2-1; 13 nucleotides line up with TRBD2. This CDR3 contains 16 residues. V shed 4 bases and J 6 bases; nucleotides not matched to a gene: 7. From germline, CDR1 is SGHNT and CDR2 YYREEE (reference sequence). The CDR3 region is CASSTITSGGVNEQFF. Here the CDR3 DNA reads TGTGCCAGCAGCACTATTACTAGCGGGGGGGTCAATGAGCAGTTCTTC.

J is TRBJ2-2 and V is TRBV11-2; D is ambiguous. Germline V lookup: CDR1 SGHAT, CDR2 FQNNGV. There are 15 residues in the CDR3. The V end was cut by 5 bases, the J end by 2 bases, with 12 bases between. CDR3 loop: CASSRTVHNTGELFF. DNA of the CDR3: TGTGCCAGCAGCCGGACGGTACACAACACCGGGGAGCTGTTTTTT. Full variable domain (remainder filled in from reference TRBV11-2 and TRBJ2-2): EAGVAQSPRYKIIEKRQSVAFWCNPISGHATLYWYQQILGQGPKLLIQFQNNGVVDDSQLPKDRFSAERLKGVDSTLKIQPAKLEDSAVYLCASSRTVHNTGELFFGEGSRLTVL.

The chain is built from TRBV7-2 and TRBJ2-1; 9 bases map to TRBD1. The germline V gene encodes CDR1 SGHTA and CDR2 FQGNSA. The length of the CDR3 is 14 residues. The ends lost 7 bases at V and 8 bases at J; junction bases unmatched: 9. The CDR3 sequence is CASIPDRGGHEQFF. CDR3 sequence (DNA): TGTGCCAGCATCCCGGACAGGGGAGGACATGAGCAGTTCTTC.

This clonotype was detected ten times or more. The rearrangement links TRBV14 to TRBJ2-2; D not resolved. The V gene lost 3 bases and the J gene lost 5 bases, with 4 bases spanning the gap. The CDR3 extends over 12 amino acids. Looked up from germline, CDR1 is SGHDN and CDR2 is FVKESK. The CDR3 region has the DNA TGTGCCAGCAGCCACCGAACCGGGGAGCTGTTTTTT. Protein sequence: CASSHRTGELFF.

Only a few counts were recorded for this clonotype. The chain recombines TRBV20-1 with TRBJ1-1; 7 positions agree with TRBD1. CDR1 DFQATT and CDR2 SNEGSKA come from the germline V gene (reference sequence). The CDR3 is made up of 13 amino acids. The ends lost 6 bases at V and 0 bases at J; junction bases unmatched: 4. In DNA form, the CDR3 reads TGCAGTGCAAAGACAGGGATGAACACTGAAGCTTTCTTT. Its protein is CSAKTGMNTEAFF.

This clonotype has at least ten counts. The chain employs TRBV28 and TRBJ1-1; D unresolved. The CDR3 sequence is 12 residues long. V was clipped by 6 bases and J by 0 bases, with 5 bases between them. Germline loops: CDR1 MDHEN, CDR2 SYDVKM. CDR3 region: CASSSVNTEAFF. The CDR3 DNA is TGTGCCAGCAGCTCAGTGAACACTGAAGCTTTCTTT.

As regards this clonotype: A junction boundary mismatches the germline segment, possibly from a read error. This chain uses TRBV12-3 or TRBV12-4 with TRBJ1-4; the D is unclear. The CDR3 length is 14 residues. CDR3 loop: CVSSLRATNEKLFF. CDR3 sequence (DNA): TGTGTCAGCAGTTTACGAGCAACTAATGAAAAACTGTTTTTT.

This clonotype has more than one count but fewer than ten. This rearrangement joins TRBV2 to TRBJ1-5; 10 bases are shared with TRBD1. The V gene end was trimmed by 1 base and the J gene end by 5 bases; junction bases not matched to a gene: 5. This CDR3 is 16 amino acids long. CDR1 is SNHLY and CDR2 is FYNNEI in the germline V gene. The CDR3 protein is CASSEVGGTGDQPQHF. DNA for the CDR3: TGTGCCAGCAGTGAAGTAGGCGGGACAGGGGATCAGCCCCAGCATTTT.

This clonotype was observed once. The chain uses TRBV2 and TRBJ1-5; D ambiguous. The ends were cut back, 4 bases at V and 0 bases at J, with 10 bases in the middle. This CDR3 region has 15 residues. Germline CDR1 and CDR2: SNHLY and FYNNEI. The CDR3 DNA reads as TGTGCCAGCAGTGCCGGTGGTTATAGCAATCAGCCCCAGCATTTT. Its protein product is CASSAGGYSNQPQHF.

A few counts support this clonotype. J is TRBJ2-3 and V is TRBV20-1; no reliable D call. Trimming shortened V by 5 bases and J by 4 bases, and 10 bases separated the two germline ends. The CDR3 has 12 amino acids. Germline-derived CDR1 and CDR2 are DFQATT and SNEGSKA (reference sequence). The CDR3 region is CSAGTAADTQYF. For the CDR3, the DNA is TGCAGTGCTGGCACCGCTGCAGATACGCAGTATTTT.

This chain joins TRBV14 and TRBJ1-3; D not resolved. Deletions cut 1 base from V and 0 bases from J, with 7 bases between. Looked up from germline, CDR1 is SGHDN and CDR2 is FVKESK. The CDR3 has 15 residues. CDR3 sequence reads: CASSQVTLSGNTIYF. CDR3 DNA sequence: TGTGCCAGCAGCCAAGTCACGCTCTCTGGAAACACCATATATTTT.

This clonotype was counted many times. In nucleotides, the CDR3 is TGCAGTGCTCAACAATGGCGGCAAGAGACCCAGTACTTC. This translates into CSAQQWRQETQYF. The rearrangement links TRBV20-1 to TRBJ2-5, with D uncertain. V was trimmed by 5 bases and J by 2 bases, leaving 12 bases between them. The CDR3 contains 13 residues. CDR1 DFQATT and CDR2 SNEGSKA come from the germline V gene (reference sequence).

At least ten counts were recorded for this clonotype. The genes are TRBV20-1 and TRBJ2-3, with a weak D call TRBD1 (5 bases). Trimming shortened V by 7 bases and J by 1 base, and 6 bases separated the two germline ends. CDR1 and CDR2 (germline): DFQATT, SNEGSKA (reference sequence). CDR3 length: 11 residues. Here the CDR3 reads CSVQGTDTQYF. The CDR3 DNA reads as TGCAGTGTACAGGGCACAGATACGCAGTATTTT.

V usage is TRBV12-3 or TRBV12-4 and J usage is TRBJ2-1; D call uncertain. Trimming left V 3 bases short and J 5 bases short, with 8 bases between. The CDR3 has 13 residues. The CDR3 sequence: CASSFLGNNEQFF. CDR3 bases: TGTGCCAGCAGTTTTTTAGGGAACAATGAGCAGTTCTTC.

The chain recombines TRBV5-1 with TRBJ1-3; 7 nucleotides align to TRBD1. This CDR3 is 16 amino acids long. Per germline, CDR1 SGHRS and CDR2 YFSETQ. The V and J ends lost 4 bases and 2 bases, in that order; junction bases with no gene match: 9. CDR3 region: CASSRITGVAGNTIYF. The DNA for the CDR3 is TGCGCCAGCAGCCGGATCACAGGGGTGGCTGGAAACACCATATATTTT.

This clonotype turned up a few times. CDR3 loop: CASSLTGTTIYGYTF. The CDR3 DNA reads TGCGCCAGCAGCTTGACAGGCACAACTATCTATGGCTACACCTTC. The chain has TRBV5-1 and TRBJ1-2, with D possibly being TRBD1 (5 bases). This CDR3 region has 15 residues. Trimming pared 1 base from V and 4 bases from J, leaving 14 bases between. In germline, CDR1 is SGHRS, CDR2 YFSETQ. The variable domain in full, completed from reference TRBV5-1 and TRBJ1-2, reads KAGVTQTPRYLIKTRGQQVTLSCSPISGHRSVSWYQQTPGQGLQFLFEYFSETQRNKGNFPGRFSGRQFSNSRSEMNVSTLELGDSALYLCASSLTGTTIYGYTFGSGTRLTVV.

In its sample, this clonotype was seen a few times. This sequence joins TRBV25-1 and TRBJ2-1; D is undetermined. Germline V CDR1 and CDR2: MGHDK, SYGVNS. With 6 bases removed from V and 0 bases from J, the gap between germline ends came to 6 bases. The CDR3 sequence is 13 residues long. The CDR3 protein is CASRKASYNEQFF. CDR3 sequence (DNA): TGTGCCAGCAGGAAGGCCTCCTACAATGAGCAGTTCTTC.

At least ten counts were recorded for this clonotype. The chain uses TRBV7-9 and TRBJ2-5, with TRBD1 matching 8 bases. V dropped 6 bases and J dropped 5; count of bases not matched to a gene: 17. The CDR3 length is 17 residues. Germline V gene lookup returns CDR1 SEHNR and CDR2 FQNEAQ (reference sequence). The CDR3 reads CASSATYGQGSAETQYF. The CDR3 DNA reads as TGTGCCAGCAGTGCAACATATGGACAGGGTTCAGCGGAGACCCAGTACTTC.

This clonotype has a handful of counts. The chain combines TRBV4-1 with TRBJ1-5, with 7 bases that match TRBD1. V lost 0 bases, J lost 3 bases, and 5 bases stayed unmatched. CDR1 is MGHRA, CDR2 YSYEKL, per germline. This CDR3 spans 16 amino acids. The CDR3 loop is CASSQEGGADNQPQHF. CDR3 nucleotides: TGCGCCAGCAGCCAAGAAGGGGGCGCGGACAATCAGCCCCAGCATTTT.